This TCR beta chain was captured in a study of beta chain features in type 1 diabetes. The wider study: Patients shared similar age, gender and cell yields with healthy donors. Points from the study as a whole: VDJ junctions sequenced from type 1 diabetes patients showed fewer insertions and more deletions.

Germline V gene sequence: CDR1 SGHTA, CDR2 FQGNSA. This CDR3 is built from 15 residues. V shed 1 base and J 5 bases; nucleotides not matched to a gene: 5. TCRB transcripts that were expressed got sequenced, as all of the isolated RNA had been reverse transcribed. Data came from immunoSEQ multiplex PCR; TCRdb stores just in-frame clones and leaves some out. The data show under 500,000 clones, with around 30% seen just once and roughly 0.06% held by the top ten. Details on this clone: The antigen remains undetermined.

Sequencing was carried out using naive CD4+ T cells from blood. The chain links TRBV7-2 to TRBJ2-5, with 9 bases lining up with TRBD1. The sequence derives from a young man in good health. The CDR3 is CASSLGQGVWETQYF. For the CDR3, the DNA is TGTGCCAGCAGCTTAGGACAGGGGGTTTGGGAGACCCAGTACTTC.